This T cell receptor (beta chain) was observed in a study of shared clonotypes between healthy human individuals. The ends lost 6 bases at V and 6 bases at J; junction bases unmatched: 5. Germline lookup yields CDR1 SNHLY and CDR2 FYNNEI. This CDR3 is 13 amino acids long. The naive CD8 subset, CD45RO-negative cells positively selected for CCR7, excluded terminally differentiated effector memory CD45RA+ cells. How the authors handled the data: In the immunoSEQ data, sequences were junction-only and lacked quality scores, so filtering differed. Sequencing used immunoSEQ multiplex PCR; TCRdb keeps in-frame clones, though not all of them. For V, J and clone size, that table is used; D and trimming come from the DNA. The top ten hold over 1.5% of the sample, which has around 2,000,000 clones, about 93% seen once. Remarks on this clone: Its specificity is unknown.

Points from the study as a whole: Non-shared clonotypes were found to have lower generation probabilities than the clonotypes that were shared by all four of the sorted-subset donors. Only blood samples were collected, and tissue repertoires likely differ. The expectation was that sequencing depth would affect clonotype sharing among donors.

The sequenced material came from naive CD8+ T cells from PBMCs. This TCR was sampled from a man aged 18 to 30 in good health. Some clones in this sample may be carry-over from other donors' samples. The rearrangement joins TRBV2 to TRBJ2-1, with TRBD1 matching 7 bases. CDR3 sequence: CASRGGVFNEQFF. The CDR3 DNA reads as TGTGCCAGCAGAGGGGGCGTATTCAATGAGCAGTTCTTC.